These T cell receptor beta chains were read from a single sample in a study of cytotoxic CD8 clonotypes in ibrutinib-treated CLL. Assay: immunoSEQ multiplex PCR; the TCRdb copy retains only in-frame clones and omits some. The table lists about 21,000 clones, 70% to 80% of them singletons. Here the sequenced sample was PBMCs, taken before ibrutinib treatment. The receptors were gathered from a human donor with chronic lymphocytic leukemia. The CDR3 runs from the conserved cysteine through the conserved F or W. Each record gives: clone size, J gene, CDR3 length, D gene, V gene, CDR3 protein. A D gene is named only where the DNA matches it firmly. Not all rows give a size; the values are once, few, many and, for expanded clones, a class.

clone_size: .
j_call: TRBJ2-5
cdr3_length: 17
d_call: TRBD2
v_call: TRBV6-1
cdr3_aa: CASSDPGLAGIQETQYF

clone_size: .
j_call: TRBJ2-1
cdr3_length: 14
d_call: TRBD2
v_call: TRBV19
cdr3_aa: CASSGLAGYNEQFF

clone_size: .
j_call: TRBJ2-6
cdr3_length: 17
d_call: TRBD1
v_call: TRBV19
cdr3_aa: CASSPQGGGPGANVLTF

clone_size: few
j_call: TRBJ2-7
cdr3_length: 14
d_call: .
v_call: TRBV19
cdr3_aa: CASSHLYRAFEQYF

clone_size: .
j_call: TRBJ2-1
cdr3_length: 15
d_call: .
v_call: TRBV7-3
cdr3_aa: CASSLGWGSYNEQFF

clone_size: few
j_call: TRBJ2-1
cdr3_length: 15
d_call: .
v_call: TRBV10-3
cdr3_aa: CAISAEGTAYNEQFF

clone_size: .
j_call: TRBJ2-5
cdr3_length: 13
d_call: .
v_call: TRBV18
cdr3_aa: CASSRQEEEAQYF

clone_size: few
j_call: TRBJ2-7
cdr3_length: 15
d_call: .
v_call: TRBV28
cdr3_aa: CASSLVVGTPYEQYF

clone_size: .
j_call: TRBJ1-2
cdr3_length: 15
d_call: TRBD1
v_call: TRBV7-3
cdr3_aa: CASSFISGQGFGYTF

clone_size: .
j_call: TRBJ1-5
cdr3_length: 17
d_call: .
v_call: TRBV7-3
cdr3_aa: CASSRPGTAKRNQPQHF

clone_size: .
j_call: TRBJ1-1
cdr3_length: 17
d_call: .
v_call: TRBV5-1
cdr3_aa: CASSLGIGITMNTEAFF

clone_size: .
j_call: TRBJ2-3
cdr3_length: 15
d_call: TRBD2
v_call: TRBV19
cdr3_aa: CASSILAGGPDTQYF

clone_size: .
j_call: TRBJ2-1
cdr3_length: 14
d_call: TRBD2
v_call: TRBV5-1
cdr3_aa: CASRTSGSMNEQFF

clone_size: .
j_call: TRBJ1-2
cdr3_length: 16
d_call: .
v_call: TRBV7-8
cdr3_aa: CASSWAWAVSTYGYTF

clone_size: .
j_call: TRBJ2-5
cdr3_length: 16
d_call: TRBD1
v_call: TRBV5-1
cdr3_aa: CASSLGRDRAIETQYF

clone_size: few
j_call: TRBJ2-7
cdr3_length: 14
d_call: TRBD2
v_call: TRBV27
cdr3_aa: CASSWGGLAGEQYF

clone_size: few
j_call: TRBJ1-3
cdr3_length: 15
d_call: .
v_call: TRBV18
cdr3_aa: CASSTPTASGNTIYF

clone_size: once
j_call: TRBJ1-2
cdr3_length: 13
d_call: .
v_call: TRBV6-1
cdr3_aa: CASSEGRLYGYTF

clone_size: .
j_call: TRBJ2-5
cdr3_length: 16
d_call: TRBD2
v_call: TRBV7-9
cdr3_aa: CASSLAGGPNQETQYF

clone_size: .
j_call: TRBJ2-1
cdr3_length: 16
d_call: TRBD1
v_call: TRBV5-4
cdr3_aa: CASSGDPTGGHNEQFF

clone_size: .
j_call: TRBJ1-5
cdr3_length: 15
d_call: .
v_call: TRBV5-6
cdr3_aa: CASSLVGEVDQPQHF

clone_size: .
j_call: TRBJ1-1
cdr3_length: 13
d_call: .
v_call: TRBV30
cdr3_aa: CAWSVLGEAGAFF